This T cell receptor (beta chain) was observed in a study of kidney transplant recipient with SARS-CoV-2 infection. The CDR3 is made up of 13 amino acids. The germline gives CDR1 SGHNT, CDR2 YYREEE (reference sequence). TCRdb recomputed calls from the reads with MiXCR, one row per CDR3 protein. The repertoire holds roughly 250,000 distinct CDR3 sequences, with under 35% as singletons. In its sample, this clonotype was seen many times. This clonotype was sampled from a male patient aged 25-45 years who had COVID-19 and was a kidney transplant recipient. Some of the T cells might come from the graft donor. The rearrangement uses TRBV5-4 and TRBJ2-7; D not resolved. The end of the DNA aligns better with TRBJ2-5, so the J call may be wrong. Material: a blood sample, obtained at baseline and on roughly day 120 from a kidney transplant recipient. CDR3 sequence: CASSLGPQETQYF. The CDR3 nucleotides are TGTGCCAGCAGCTTGGGGCCTCAAGAGACCCAGTACTTC.